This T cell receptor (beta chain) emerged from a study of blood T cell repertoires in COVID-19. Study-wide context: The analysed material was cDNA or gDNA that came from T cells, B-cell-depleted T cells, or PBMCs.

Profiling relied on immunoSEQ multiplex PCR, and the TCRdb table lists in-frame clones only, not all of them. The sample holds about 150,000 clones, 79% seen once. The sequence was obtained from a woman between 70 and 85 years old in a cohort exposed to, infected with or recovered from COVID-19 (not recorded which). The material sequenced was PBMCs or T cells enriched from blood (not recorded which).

The CDR3 DNA sequence: TGTGCCAGCAGCTTATCGTCAGGGGGCCGCACCGGGGAGCTGTTTTTT. The encoded protein is CASSLSSGGRTGELFF. The chain is built from TRBV7-2 and TRBJ2-2, with TRBD1 identical over 8 bases. V was clipped by 2 bases and J by 4 bases; unmatched bases: 6. Germline V gene data show CDR1 as SGHTA and CDR2 as FQGNSA. This CDR3 spans 16 amino acids.